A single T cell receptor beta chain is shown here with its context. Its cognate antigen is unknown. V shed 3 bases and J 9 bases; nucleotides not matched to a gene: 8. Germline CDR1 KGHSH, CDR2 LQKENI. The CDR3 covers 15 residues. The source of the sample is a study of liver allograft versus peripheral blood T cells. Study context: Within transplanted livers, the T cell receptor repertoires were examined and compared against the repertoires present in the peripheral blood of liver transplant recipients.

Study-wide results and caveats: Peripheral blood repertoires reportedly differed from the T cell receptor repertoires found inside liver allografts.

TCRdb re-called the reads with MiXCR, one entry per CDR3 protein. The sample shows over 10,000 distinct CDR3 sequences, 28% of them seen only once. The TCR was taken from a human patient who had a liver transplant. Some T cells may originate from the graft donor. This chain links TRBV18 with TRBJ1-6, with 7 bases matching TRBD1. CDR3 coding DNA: TGTGCCAGCTCACCCGCGACAGGGATTGGTTCACCCCTCCACTTT. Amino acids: CASSPATGIGSPLHF.